This T cell receptor (beta chain) was profiled in a study of blood T cell repertoires in COVID-19. Study as a whole: From the United States, Italy and Spain came samples of acute and convalescent COVID-19. From T cells, B-cell-depleted T cells, or PBMCs came the material, which was cDNA or gDNA.

The CDR3 length is 19 residues. Germline V gives CDR1 SGHRS, CDR2 YFSETQ. Trimming cost V 2 bases and J 0 bases, with 23 bases left between them. This clone appeared once. Authors' processing steps: By means of reference gene primer amplification, nucleated cell counts were estimated. Assay: immunoSEQ multiplex PCR; the TCRdb copy retains only in-frame clones and omits some. V, J and clone size were drawn from that table, and D and trimming were deduced from the DNA. The table has 250,000 or so clones, around 89% seen once. This chain connects TRBV5-1 to TRBJ1-2; D unclear. This receptor was obtained from a woman aged 35 to 49 who had recovered from COVID-19. Material: peripheral blood. The CDR3, as DNA: TGCGCCAGCAGCTTCCCAACCACCCGGGGAGGCCATCCTAACTATGGCTACACCTTC. Amino acid sequence: CASSFPTTRGGHPNYGYTF.